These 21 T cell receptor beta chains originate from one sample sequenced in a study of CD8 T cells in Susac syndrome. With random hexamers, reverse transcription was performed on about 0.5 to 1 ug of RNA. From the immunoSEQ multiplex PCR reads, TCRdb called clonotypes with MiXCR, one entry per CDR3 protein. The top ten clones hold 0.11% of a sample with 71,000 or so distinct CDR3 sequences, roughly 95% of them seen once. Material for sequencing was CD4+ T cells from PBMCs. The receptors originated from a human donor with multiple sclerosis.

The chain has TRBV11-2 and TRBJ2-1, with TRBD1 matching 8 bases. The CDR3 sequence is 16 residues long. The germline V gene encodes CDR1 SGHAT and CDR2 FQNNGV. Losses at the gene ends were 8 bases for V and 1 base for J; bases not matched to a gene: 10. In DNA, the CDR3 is TGTGCCAGCGGGGGGATCAGGGGGCGATCCTACAATGAGCAGTTCTTC. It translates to CASGGIRGRSYNEQFF.

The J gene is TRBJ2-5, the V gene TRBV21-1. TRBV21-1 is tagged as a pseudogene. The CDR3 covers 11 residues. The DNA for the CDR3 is TGTGCCAGCATCAGACGGGAGACCCAGTACTTC. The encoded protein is CASIRRETQYF.

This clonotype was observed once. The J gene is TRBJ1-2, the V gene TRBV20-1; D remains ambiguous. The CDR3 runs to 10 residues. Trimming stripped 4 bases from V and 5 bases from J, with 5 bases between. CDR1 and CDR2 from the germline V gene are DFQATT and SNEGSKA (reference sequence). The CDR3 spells CSAILYGYTF. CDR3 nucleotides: TGCAGTGCTATCTTATATGGCTACACCTTC.

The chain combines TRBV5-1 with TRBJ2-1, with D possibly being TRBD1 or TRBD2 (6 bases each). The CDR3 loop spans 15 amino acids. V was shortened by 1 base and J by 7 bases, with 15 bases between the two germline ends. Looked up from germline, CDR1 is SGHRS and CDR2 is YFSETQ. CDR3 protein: CASSLSWGATNEQFF. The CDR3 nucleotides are TGCGCCAGCAGCTTGAGTTGGGGGGCCACGAATGAGCAGTTCTTC.

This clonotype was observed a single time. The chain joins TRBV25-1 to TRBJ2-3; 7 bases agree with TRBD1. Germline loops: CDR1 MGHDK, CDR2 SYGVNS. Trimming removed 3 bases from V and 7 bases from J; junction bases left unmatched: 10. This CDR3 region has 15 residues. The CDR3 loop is CASSDSTRQGNTQYF. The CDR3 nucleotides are TGTGCCAGCAGTGACTCCACCAGACAGGGAAATACGCAGTATTTT.

Here the CDR3 reads CASRGRSTDTQYF. Written as DNA, the CDR3 is TGTGCCAGCCGCGGACGGAGCACAGATACGCAGTATTTT. The chain joins TRBV7-2 to TRBJ2-3; D not certain. The CDR3 is 13 residues long. Trimming stripped 8 bases from V and 0 bases from J, with 9 bases between. Germline CDR1 and CDR2: SGHTA and FQGNSA.

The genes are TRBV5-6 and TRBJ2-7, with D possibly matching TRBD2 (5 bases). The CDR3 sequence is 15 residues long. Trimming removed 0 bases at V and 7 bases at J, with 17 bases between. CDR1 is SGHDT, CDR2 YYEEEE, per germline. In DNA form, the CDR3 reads TGTGCCAGCAGCTTGGCCGGAGGCGGGTTTGGAGAGCAGTACTTC. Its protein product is CASSLAGGGFGEQYF. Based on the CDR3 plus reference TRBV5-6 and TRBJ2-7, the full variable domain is DAGVTQSPTHLIKTRGQQVTLRCSPKSGHDTVSWYQQALGQGPQFIFQYYEEEERQRGNFPDRFSGHQFPNYSSELNVNALLLGDSALYLCASSLAGGGFGEQYFGPGTRLTVT.

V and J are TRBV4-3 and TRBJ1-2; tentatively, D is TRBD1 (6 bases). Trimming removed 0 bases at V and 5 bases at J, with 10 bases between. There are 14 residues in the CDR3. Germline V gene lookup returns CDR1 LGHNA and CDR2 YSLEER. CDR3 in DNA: TGCGCCAGCAGCCAAGATGACAGGACATATGGCTACACCTTC. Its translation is CASSQDDRTYGYTF.

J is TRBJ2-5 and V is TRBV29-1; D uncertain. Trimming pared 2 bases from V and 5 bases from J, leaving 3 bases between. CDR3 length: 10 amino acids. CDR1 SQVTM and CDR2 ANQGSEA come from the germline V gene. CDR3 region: CSVESETQYF. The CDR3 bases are TGCAGCGTTGAATCGGAGACCCAGTACTTC.

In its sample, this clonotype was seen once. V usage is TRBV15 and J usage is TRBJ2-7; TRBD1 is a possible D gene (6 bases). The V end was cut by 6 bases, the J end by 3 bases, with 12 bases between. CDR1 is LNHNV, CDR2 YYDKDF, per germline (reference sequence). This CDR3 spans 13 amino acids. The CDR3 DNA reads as TGTGCCACCAGGACTGGGGGCCGCTACGAGCAGTACTTC. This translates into CATRTGGRYEQYF.

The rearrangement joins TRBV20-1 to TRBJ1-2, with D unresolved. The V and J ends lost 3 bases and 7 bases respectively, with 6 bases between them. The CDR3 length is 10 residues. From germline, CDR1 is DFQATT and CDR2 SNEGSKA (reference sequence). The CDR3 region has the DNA TGCAGTGCTAGTGACGCTGGCTACACCTTC. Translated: CSASDAGYTF.

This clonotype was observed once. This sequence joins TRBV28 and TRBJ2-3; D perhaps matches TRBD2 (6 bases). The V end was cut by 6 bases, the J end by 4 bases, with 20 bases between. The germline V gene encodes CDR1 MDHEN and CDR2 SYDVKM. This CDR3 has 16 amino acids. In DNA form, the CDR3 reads TGTGCCAGCAGCCCTCAACTGGCGGGAAGATCAGATACGCAGTATTTT. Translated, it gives CASSPQLAGRSDTQYF.

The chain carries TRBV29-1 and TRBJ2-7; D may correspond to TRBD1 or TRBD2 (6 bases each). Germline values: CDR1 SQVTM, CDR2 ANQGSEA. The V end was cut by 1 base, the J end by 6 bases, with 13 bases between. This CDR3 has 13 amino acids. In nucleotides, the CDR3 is TGCAGCGTTGAAGGGAGCAGGGGAGGCGAGCAGTACTTC. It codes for CSVEGSRGGEQYF.

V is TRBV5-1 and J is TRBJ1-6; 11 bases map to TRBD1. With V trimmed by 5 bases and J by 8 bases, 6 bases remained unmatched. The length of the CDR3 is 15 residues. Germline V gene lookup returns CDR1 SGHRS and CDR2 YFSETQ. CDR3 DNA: TGCGCCAGCAGGCCCTCGGGACAGGGGGATTCACCCCTCCACTTT. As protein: CASRPSGQGDSPLHF.

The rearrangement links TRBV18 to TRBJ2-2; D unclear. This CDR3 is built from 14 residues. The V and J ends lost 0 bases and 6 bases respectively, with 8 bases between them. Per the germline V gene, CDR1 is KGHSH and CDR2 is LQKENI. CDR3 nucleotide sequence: TGTGCCAGCTCACCACCGTCGGTTGCCGGGGAGCTGTTTTTT. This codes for CASSPPSVAGELFF. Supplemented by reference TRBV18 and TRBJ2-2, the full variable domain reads NAGVMQNPRHLVRRRGQEARLRCSPMKGHSHVYWYRQLPEEGLKFMVYLQKENIIDESGMPKERFSAEFPKEGPSILRIQQVVRGDSAAYFCASSPPSVAGELFFGEGSRLTVL.

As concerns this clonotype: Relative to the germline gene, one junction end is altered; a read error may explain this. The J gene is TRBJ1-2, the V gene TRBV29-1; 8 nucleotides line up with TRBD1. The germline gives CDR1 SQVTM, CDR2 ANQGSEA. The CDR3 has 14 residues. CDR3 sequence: CSVEGQGGNYGYTF. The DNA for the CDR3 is TGCAGCGTAGAAGGACAGGGAGGGAACTATGGCTACACCTTC.

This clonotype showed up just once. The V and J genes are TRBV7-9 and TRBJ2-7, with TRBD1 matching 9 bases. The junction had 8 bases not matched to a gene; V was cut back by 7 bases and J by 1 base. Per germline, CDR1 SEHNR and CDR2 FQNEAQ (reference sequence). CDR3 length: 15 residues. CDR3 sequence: CASTPGTGFSYEQYF. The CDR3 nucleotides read TGTGCCAGCACTCCCGGGACAGGGTTTTCCTACGAGCAGTACTTC.

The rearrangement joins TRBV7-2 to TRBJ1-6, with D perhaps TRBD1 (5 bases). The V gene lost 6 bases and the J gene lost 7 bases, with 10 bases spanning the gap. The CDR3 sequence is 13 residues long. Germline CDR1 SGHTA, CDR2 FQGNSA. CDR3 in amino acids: CASSNEGNSPLHF. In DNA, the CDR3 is TGTGCCAGCAGTAATGAGGGGAATTCACCCCTCCACTTT.

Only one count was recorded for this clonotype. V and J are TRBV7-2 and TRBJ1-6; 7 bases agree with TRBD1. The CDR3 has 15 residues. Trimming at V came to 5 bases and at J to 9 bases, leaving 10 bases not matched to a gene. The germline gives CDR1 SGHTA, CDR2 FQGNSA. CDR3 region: CASSTRTGEGSPLHF. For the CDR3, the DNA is TGTGCCAGCAGCACGCGGACAGGAGAGGGTTCACCCCTCCACTTT.

In nucleotides, the CDR3 is TGTGCCAGCAATGGGGCCAACGTCCTGACTTTC. Translating gives CASNGANVLTF. The chain is built from TRBV25-1 and TRBJ2-6; D remains unclear. This CDR3 has 11 residues. Deletions cut 7 bases from V and 3 bases from J, with 1 base between. The germline gives CDR1 MGHDK, CDR2 SYGVNS.

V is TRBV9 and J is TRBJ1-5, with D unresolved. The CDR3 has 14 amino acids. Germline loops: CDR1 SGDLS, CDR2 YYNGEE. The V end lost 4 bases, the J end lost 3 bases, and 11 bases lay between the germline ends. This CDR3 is CASSLDGNNQPQHF. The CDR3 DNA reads TGTGCCAGCAGCCTGGACGGGAACAATCAGCCCCAGCATTTT.